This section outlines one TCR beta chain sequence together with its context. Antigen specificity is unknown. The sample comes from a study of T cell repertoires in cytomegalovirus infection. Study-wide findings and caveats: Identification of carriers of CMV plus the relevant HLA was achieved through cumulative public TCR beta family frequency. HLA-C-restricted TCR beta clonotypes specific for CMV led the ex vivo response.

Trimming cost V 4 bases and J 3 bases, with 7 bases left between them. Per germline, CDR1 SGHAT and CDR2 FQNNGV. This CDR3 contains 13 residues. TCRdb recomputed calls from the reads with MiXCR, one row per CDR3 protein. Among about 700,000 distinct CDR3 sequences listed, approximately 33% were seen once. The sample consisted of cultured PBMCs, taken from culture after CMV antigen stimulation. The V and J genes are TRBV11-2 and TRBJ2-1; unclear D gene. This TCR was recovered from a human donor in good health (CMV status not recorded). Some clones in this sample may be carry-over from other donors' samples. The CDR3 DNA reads TGTGCCAGCAGCTCACAAAGCTACAATGAGCAGTTCTTC. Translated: CASSSQSYNEQFF.